This T cell receptor beta chain stems from a study of cytomegalovirus exposure and HLA in healthy donors. PCR used 60 Vbeta primers and 13 Jbeta primers. Method: immunoSEQ multiplex PCR; TCRdb's copy keeps in-frame clones and lacks some. The sample lists more than 110,000 clones, 65% to 80% seen once, with around 1.3% in the top ten. This CDR3 contains 15 residues. From germline, CDR1 is SSHAT and CDR2 FNYEAQ (reference sequence). For this clone: An end of the junction differs from the germline gene, which may be a read error.

The receptor's source is a male donor in good health and CMV-seropositive. The chain employs TRBV7-7 and TRBJ2-5, with TRBD2 identical over 9 bases. The sample was PBMCs. In nucleotides, the CDR3 is TGTGCTAGCAGCCAGACTAGCGGAGGTGGGGAGACCCAGTACTTC. It encodes CASSQTSGGGETQYF.